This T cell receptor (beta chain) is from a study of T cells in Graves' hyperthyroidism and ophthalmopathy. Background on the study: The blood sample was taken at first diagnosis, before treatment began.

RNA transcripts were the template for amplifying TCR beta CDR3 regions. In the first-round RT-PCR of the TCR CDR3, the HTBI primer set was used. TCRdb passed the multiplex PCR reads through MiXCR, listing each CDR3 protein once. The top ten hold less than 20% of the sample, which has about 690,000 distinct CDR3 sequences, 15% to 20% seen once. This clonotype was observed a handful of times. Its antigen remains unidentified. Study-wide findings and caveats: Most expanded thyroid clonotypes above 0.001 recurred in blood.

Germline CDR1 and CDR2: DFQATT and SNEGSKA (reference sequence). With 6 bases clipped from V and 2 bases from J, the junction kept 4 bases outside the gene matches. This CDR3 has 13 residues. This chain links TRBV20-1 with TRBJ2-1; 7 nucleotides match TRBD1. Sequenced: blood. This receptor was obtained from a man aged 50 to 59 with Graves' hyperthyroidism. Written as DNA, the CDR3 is TGCAGTGCCAACAGGGGAACCTACAATGAGCAGTTCTTC. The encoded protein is CSANRGTYNEQFF.